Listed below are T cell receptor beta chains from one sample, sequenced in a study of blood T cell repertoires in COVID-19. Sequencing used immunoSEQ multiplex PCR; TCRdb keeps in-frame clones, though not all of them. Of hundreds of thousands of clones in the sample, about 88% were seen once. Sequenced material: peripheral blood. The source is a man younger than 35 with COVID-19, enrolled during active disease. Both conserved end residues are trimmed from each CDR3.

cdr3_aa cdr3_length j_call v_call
ASSHKRTRTGRNEKLF 16 TRBJ1-4 TRBV3-1/TRBV3-2
ASTPSQANTEAF 12 TRBJ1-1 TRBV7-8
ASSSSDSSYNEQF 13 TRBJ2-1 TRBV27
ASKGLAGEETQY 12 TRBJ2-5 TRBV2
ASSLEGAFYNEQF 13 TRBJ2-1 TRBV7-2
ASALGGTGGNQPQH 14 TRBJ1-5 TRBV12-5
ASSSHSTSGDIQY 13 TRBJ2-4 TRBV11-2
SATENYEQY 9 TRBJ2-7 TRBV29-1
ASIQGATVDTQY 12 TRBJ2-3 TRBV2
ASNIQGGALYNEQF 14 TRBJ2-1 TRBV2
ASSPPRRGGMNTEAF 15 TRBJ1-1 TRBV18
ASSFLAGITDTQY 13 TRBJ2-3 TRBV7-2
ASSLMGHSYNSPLH 14 TRBJ1-6 TRBV7-2
ASSYSGTGMVAF 12 TRBJ1-1 TRBV6-5
ASKYENEQY 9 TRBJ2-7 TRBV5-1
ASSIARGGYTDTQY 14 TRBJ2-3 TRBV19